What follows describes a single TCR beta chain. What it binds is not known. This sample is drawn from a study of T cell responses to AZD1222 COVID-19 vaccine. Findings and caveats of the study: All repertoire sampling was performed exclusively after the peak T cell response. A mostly white British donor set with more females was recruited, and clonal diversity was possibly underestimated. The reported proportion of spike-specific TCRs targeting unmutated variant regions was nearly half.

Assay used: immunoSEQ multiplex PCR; TCRdb lists only in-frame clones, some missing. The table includes 79,000 or so clones, approximately 80% detected once. Germline values: CDR1 LNHDA, CDR2 SQIVND (reference sequence). Trimming pared 8 bases from V and 5 bases from J, leaving 15 bases between. The CDR3 has 14 residues. The source of this sequence is an adult who received the MenACWY meningococcal vaccine as a control. The chain combines TRBV19 with TRBJ1-4; D may be TRBD1 (6 bases). The sequences come from peripheral blood, collected 28 days after the second dose of the MenACWY control vaccine. CDR3 nucleotides: TGTGCCAGTGGGGGCCAAGGGGTGAATGAAAAACTGTTTTTT. It codes for CASGGQGVNEKLFF.